The 24 T cell receptor beta chains below come from one sample, sequenced in a study of long-term antiretroviral therapy in people with HIV. It was version v3.0 of the immunoSEQ assay that was run at survey level. The repertoire was sequenced with immunoSEQ multiplex PCR; TCRdb's copy has only in-frame clones and lacks some. The profile shows approximately 35,000 clones, roughly 94% of them singletons. This specimen was unsorted PBMCs, taken 4.1 years after starting antiretroviral therapy. The origin of the receptors is a woman between 45 and 60 years old with HIV.

This chain links TRBV6-4 with TRBJ1-5; D ambiguous. The CDR3 is 15 residues long. Per the germline V gene, CDR1 is MRHNA and CDR2 is SNTAGT. Trimming took 6 bases from V and 2 from J, leaving 14 bases between them. Here the CDR3 reads CASSRTDQGNQPQHF. The CDR3 bases are TGTGCCAGCAGCCGGACGGACCAGGGCAATCAGCCCCAGCATTTT.

The chain employs TRBV30 and TRBJ1-3, with unresolved D. The V and J ends lost 5 bases and 3 bases respectively, with 11 bases between them. Looked up from germline, CDR1 is GTSNPN and CDR2 is SVGIG (reference sequence). The CDR3 has 13 residues. CDR3 sequence (DNA): TGTGCCTGGGGGGTAACGCGTGGAAACACCATATATTTT. This gives the protein CAWGVTRGNTIYF.

This sequence joins TRBV7-2 and TRBJ1-5, with D unclear. The germline gives CDR1 SGHTA, CDR2 FQGNSA. CDR3 length: 17 residues. V was cut by 1 base and J by 2 bases, with 15 bases left in between. DNA for the CDR3: TGTGCCAGCAGCTTAGTTCTCTCGGGAGTGGGCAATCAGCCCCAGCATTTT. Translating gives CASSLVLSGVGNQPQHF.

The chain recombines TRBV7-9 with TRBJ2-1; 12 bases are shared with TRBD2. V shed 6 bases, J shed 6 bases, and the junction held 3 bases outside the gene matches. The CDR3 runs 14 residues. Germline CDR1 SEHNR, CDR2 FQNEAQ (reference sequence). CDR3 nucleotide sequence: TGTGCCAGCAGGACTAGCGGGGGACTCAATGAGCAGTTCTTC. This encodes CASRTSGGLNEQFF.

The chain employs TRBV4-1 and TRBJ2-7; D gene ambiguous. Looked up from germline, CDR1 is MGHRA and CDR2 is YSYEKL. The length of the CDR3 is 15 residues. Trimming took off 4 bases at V and 5 bases at J, with 18 bases between the two ends. The CDR3 DNA sequence: TGCGCCAGCAGCCCAGGCCCCACCGAGGTAGACGAGCAGTACTTC. This codes for CASSPGPTEVDEQYF.

The chain is built from TRBV4-1 and TRBJ2-3, with a possible D match to TRBD2 (5 bases). Germline V CDR1 and CDR2: MGHRA, YSYEKL. The CDR3 length is 18 residues. Trimming shortened V by 3 bases and J by 6 bases, and 25 bases separated the two germline ends. In nucleotides, the CDR3 is TGCGCCAGCAGCCATAGCCGGAGTGTGGGCGGAAGGACTGATACGCAGTATTTT. This translates into CASSHSRSVGGRTDTQYF.

The chain employs TRBV6-1 and TRBJ1-4, with TRBD1 matching over 7 bases. Germline CDR1 MNHNS, CDR2 SASEGT. The V and J ends lost 3 bases and 9 bases, in that order; junction bases with no gene match: 4. This CDR3 has 13 amino acids. The chain's CDR3 is CASSEQGGKKLFF. DNA of the CDR3: TGTGCCAGCAGTGAGCAGGGGGGAAAAAAACTGTTTTTT.

The chain uses TRBV30 and TRBJ1-4, with 9 nucleotides matching TRBD1. Losses at the gene ends were 4 bases for V and 0 bases for J; bases not matched to a gene: 12. CDR3 length: 18 residues. Germline CDR1 reads GTSNPN; CDR2 reads SVGIG (reference sequence). The CDR3 nucleotides read TGTGCCTGGACCCCCGGGACAGGGAGGACCCCAACTAATGAAAAACTGTTTTTT. Residues: CAWTPGTGRTPTNEKLFF.

The chain recombines TRBV7-2 with TRBJ1-5, with no clear D. This CDR3 is 15 amino acids long. Trimming removed 6 bases at V and 0 bases at J, with 12 bases between. The germline gives CDR1 SGHTA, CDR2 FQGNSA. This CDR3 is CASRTTAYSNQPQHF. CDR3 bases: TGTGCCAGCAGGACAACGGCTTATAGCAATCAGCCCCAGCATTTT.

Regarding this clone: One junction end does not reproduce the germline sequence, and a read error may be involved. The rearrangement links TRBV6-5 to TRBJ2-3; D remains unclear. Germline V lookup: CDR1 MNHEY, CDR2 SVGAGI. The length of the CDR3 is 14 residues. CDR3 sequence: CASSYNRNPDTQYF. In nucleotides, the CDR3 is TGTGCCAGCAGTTACAACAGAAACCCAGATACACAGTATTTT.

The chain carries TRBV2 and TRBJ1-4; D call uncertain. The CDR3 runs 16 residues. The ends were cut back, 5 bases at V and 2 bases at J, with 15 bases in the middle. Germline CDR1 is SNHLY and CDR2 is FYNNEI. The CDR3 spells CASSQRDGSTNEKLFF. As DNA, the CDR3 is TGTGCCAGCAGTCAACGTGACGGTTCCACTAATGAAAAACTGTTTTTT. Variable domain in full (rest from reference TRBV2 and TRBJ1-4): EPEVTQTPSHQVTQMGQEVILRCVPISNHLYFYWYRQILGQKVEFLVSFYNNEISEKSEIFDDQFSVERPDGSNFTLKIRSTKLEDSAMYFCASSQRDGSTNEKLFFGSGTQLSVL.

The chain recombines TRBV7-2 with TRBJ2-7; 11 bases align to TRBD2. The J segment lost 4 bases and the V segment lost 5 bases, leaving 7 bases of the junction unmatched. This CDR3 spans 15 amino acids. CDR1 is SGHTA, CDR2 FQGNSA, per germline. CDR3 region: CASSVRSGGAYEQYF. The CDR3 DNA follows: TGTGCCAGCAGCGTACGTAGCGGGGGGGCTTACGAGCAGTACTTC.

The J gene is TRBJ2-2, the V gene TRBV6-5; the D gene is possibly TRBD1 (5 bases). CDR3 size: 16 residues. Germline CDR1 reads MNHEY; CDR2 reads SVGAGI. With 2 bases removed from V and 2 bases from J, the gap between germline ends came to 12 bases. CDR3 region: CASSYLQTGNTGELFF. As DNA, the CDR3 is TGTGCCAGCAGTTACCTGCAAACAGGTAACACCGGGGAGCTGTTTTTT.

V gene TRBV11-3 combines with J gene TRBJ2-3, with D possibly TRBD1 on 6 matching bases. Germline values: CDR1 SGHNT, CDR2 YENEEA. Trimming removed 2 bases at V and 4 bases at J, with 13 bases between. The CDR3 totals 15 residues. The CDR3 DNA is TGTGCCAGCAGCTTATTAAGCCAGGGGCCAGATACGCAGTATTTT. This translates into CASSLLSQGPDTQYF. The entire variable domain, with the rest obtained from reference TRBV11-3 and TRBJ2-3, is as follows: EAGVVQSPRYKIIEKKQPVAFWCNPISGHNTLYWYLQNLGQGPELLIRYENEEAVDDSQLPKDRFSAERLKGVDSTLKIQPAELGDSAVYLCASSLLSQGPDTQYFGPGTRLTVL.

This chain joins TRBV6-6 and TRBJ2-2; 8 bases map to TRBD1. The germline gives CDR1 MNHNY, CDR2 SVGAGI (reference sequence). The CDR3 contains 15 residues. V was pared by 2 bases and J by 5 bases, with 4 bases of the junction left unmatched. The chain's CDR3 is CASSYPGQGTGELFF. Here the CDR3 DNA reads TGTGCCAGCAGTTACCCAGGACAGGGAACCGGGGAGCTGTTTTTT.

The chain carries TRBV5-6 and TRBJ2-3; TRBD2 agrees at 8 bases. CDR3 size: 15 residues. Trimming took 4 bases from V and 5 from J; bases not matched to a gene: 9. The V gene's germline CDR1 is SGHDT and CDR2 YYEEEE. The CDR3 is CASSVKRGSLDTQYF. CDR3 DNA: TGTGCCAGCAGCGTAAAGCGGGGGAGTTTAGATACGCAGTATTTT.

This clone turned up a few times. This chain uses TRBV2 with TRBJ2-2, with 8 bases fitting TRBD1. Germline V CDR1 and CDR2: SNHLY, FYNNEI. The ends lost 7 bases at V and 4 bases at J; junction bases unmatched: 5. The length of the CDR3 is 14 residues. The CDR3 nucleotides are TGTGCCAGCACAGGGGGCGTCGGCACCGGGGAGCTGTTTTTT. The encoded protein is CASTGGVGTGELFF. The complete variable domain, with remaining parts taken from reference TRBV2 and TRBJ2-2, reads EPEVTQTPSHQVTQMGQEVILRCVPISNHLYFYWYRQILGQKVEFLVSFYNNEISEKSEIFDDQFSVERPDGSNFTLKIRSTKLEDSAMYFCASTGGVGTGELFFGEGSRLTVL.

V gene TRBV11-2 combines with J gene TRBJ2-7; D might be TRBD1 or TRBD2, each matching 5 bases. The germline V and J ends were trimmed by 1 base and 0 bases, with 10 bases remaining between them. CDR1 is SGHAT and CDR2 is FQNNGV in the germline V gene. This CDR3 has 15 residues. The CDR3 DNA follows: TGTGCCAGCAGCTTAGCGGGGCGGAGCTCCTACGAGCAGTACTTC. It yields the protein CASSLAGRSSYEQYF.

The V call is TRBV30, the J call TRBJ1-6; 8 nucleotides line up with TRBD1. Per the germline V gene, CDR1 is GTSNPN and CDR2 is SVGIG (reference sequence). The CDR3 has 14 amino acids. The V gene end was trimmed by 2 bases and the J gene end by 10 bases; junction bases not matched to a gene: 7. The CDR3 reads CAWSLGQGDSPLHF. Here the CDR3 DNA reads TGTGCCTGGAGTCTCGGACAGGGAGACTCACCCCTCCACTTT.

The V and J genes are TRBV5-5 and TRBJ2-3; 7 bases are shared with TRBD2. The J segment lost 3 bases and the V segment lost 0 bases, leaving 10 bases of the junction unmatched. The CDR3 loop spans 17 amino acids. CDR1 SGHKS and CDR2 YYEKEE come from the germline V gene (reference sequence). CDR3 sequence reads: CASSLADPGGWTDTQYF. The CDR3 nucleotides are TGTGCCAGCAGCTTGGCCGATCCCGGGGGGTGGACAGATACGCAGTATTTT.

The chain recombines TRBV19 with TRBJ2-2; TRBD2 matches 7 bases. J gave up 7 bases and V 4 bases, and 3 bases lay outside the gene matches. Germline V gene data show CDR1 as LNHDA and CDR2 as SQIVND (reference sequence). The CDR3 is made up of 13 amino acids. This CDR3 reads CASSNRGDGELFF. The CDR3 DNA sequence: TGTGCCAGTAGTAATCGGGGGGACGGGGAGCTGTTTTTT.

The chain joins TRBV19 to TRBJ2-2; TRBD2 agrees at 14 bases. Unmatched junction bases numbered 9, after V lost 4 bases and J lost 8 bases. Germline V gene lookup returns CDR1 LNHDA and CDR2 SQIVND (reference sequence). The CDR3 has 17 residues. In DNA form, the CDR3 reads TGTGCCAGTAGTACGAGACTAGCGGGGGGGACTTTAGGGGAGCTGTTTTTT. This gives the protein CASSTRLAGGTLGELFF.

This chain uses TRBV30 with TRBJ1-4, with no clear D. V lost 2 bases, J lost 5 bases, and 15 bases lay in between. The V gene's germline CDR1 is GTSNPN and CDR2 SVGIG (reference sequence). This CDR3 has 15 amino acids. CDR3 in amino acids: CAWSPGTSPNEKLFF. CDR3 nucleotide sequence: TGTGCCTGGAGTCCCGGAACTTCCCCAAATGAAAAACTGTTTTTT.

This chain joins TRBV4-3 and TRBJ1-1; D call uncertain. The CDR3 is 17 residues long. Germline V gene sequence: CDR1 LGHNA, CDR2 YSLEER. V was clipped by 0 bases and J by 4 bases, with 18 bases between them. CDR3 bases: TGCGCCAGCAGCCAAGATCGGCAGACCCAGGTGGGCACTGAAGCTTTCTTT. Encoded protein: CASSQDRQTQVGTEAFF.